These T cell receptor beta chains were read from a single sample in a study of T cell responses to AZD1222 COVID-19 vaccine. The data were produced by immunoSEQ multiplex PCR, yet TCRdb's version contains in-frame clones alone and is incomplete. Here the sample spans some 150,000 clones, almost 85% being singletons. The source was peripheral blood, collected 28 days after the second dose of the MenACWY control vaccine. These TCRs come from an adult who received the MenACWY meningococcal vaccine as a control. CDR3s leave out the opening cysteine and the closing phenylalanine or tryptophan.

length	V	J	CDR3
9	TRBV27	TRBJ1-2	ASKRGGGYT
10	TRBV5-1	TRBJ1-1	ASSTTGTEAF
11	TRBV2	TRBJ2-7	ASYRTVAYEQY
11	TRBV7-2	TRBJ2-1	ASSLLVSGEQF
11	TRBV28	TRBJ1-2	ASSLTRGLGYT
14	TRBV10-3	TRBJ2-6	AISAGTPSGANVLT
16	TRBV21-1	TRBJ2-3	ASSKGLAGGHRTDTQY
9	TRBV28	TRBJ1-2	ASSRLYGYT
13	TRBV24-1	TRBJ2-5	ATSDLLAGKETQY
13	TRBV7-9	TRBJ1-1	ASSLPGTPNTEAF
13	TRBV4-1	TRBJ1-4	ASSPSTGGIEKLF
11	TRBV6-5	TRBJ1-4	ASSYRRLGGLF
11	TRBV11-3	TRBJ1-1	ASSDGPVTEAF
12	TRBV18	TRBJ2-1	ASSPPAGFNEQF
11	TRBV10-1	TRBJ1-2	ASSESPQGRRT
11	TRBV7-2	TRBJ2-7	ASSLKASYEQY
13	TRBV28	TRBJ2-3	ASSSPWGQTDTQY
12	TRBV5-1	TRBJ2-7	ASSLKGDDGEQY
13	TRBV28	TRBJ1-4	ASRSGRSTWEKLF
11	TRBV7-2	TRBJ2-7	ASSLGIGYEQY
13	TRBV11-2	TRBJ2-2	ASSFGAGNTGELF
14	TRBV19	TRBJ2-1	ASSIASSGSYNEQF
13	TRBV15	TRBJ1-5	ATGGGAHSNQPQH
12	TRBV18	TRBJ1-5	ASSPDRAVQPQH
14	TRBV19	TRBJ1-4	ASRGTGRATNEKLF
16	TRBV28	TRBJ1-6	ASSSMGGGRSGNSPLH
8	TRBV20-1	TRBJ1-2	SAADYGYT
13	TRBV4-2	TRBJ2-5	ASSQPGQGQETQY
9	TRBV19	TRBJ1-2	ASSTPGGYT
12	TRBV5-1	TRBJ1-2	ASSSYDRTGTYT
13	TRBV28	TRBJ1-1	ASSRRQGMNTEAF
12	TRBV5-1	TRBJ1-3	ASSLGGTGNTIY
14	TRBV23-1	TRBJ1-5	ASSQNGSTGNQPQH
11	TRBV5-1	TRBJ1-2	ASSPGGLHGYT
11	TRBV30	TRBJ1-4	ACQGQGNSISF
13	TRBV4-1	TRBJ1-2	ASSPRGFEVDGYT
13	TRBV11-2	TRBJ1-2	ASSLDPGHLVGYT
11	TRBV2	TRBJ1-1	ASTVGRDTEAF
9	TRBV12-2	TRBJ2-7	ASRPDREQY
14	TRBV5-1	TRBJ2-4	ASSLGGQLAKNIQY
12	TRBV5-1	TRBJ2-2	ASSLQGGTGELF
16	TRBV3-1/TRBV3-2	TRBJ1-6	ASSQVQVGSSYNSPLH
14	TRBV19	TRBJ2-1	ASSTVAGGPRNEQF
14	TRBV15	TRBJ1-4	ATSRDGDSANEKLF
13	TRBV7-9	TRBJ1-2	ASSLGGSSLYGYT
14	TRBV28	TRBJ2-5	ASSLGTGTFQETQY
14	TRBV25-1	TRBJ1-5	ASSEGDRNSNQPQH
13	TRBV6-4	TRBJ2-1	ASSEKGADYNEQF
10	TRBV10-3	TRBJ2-7	AIRQGGYEQY
13	TRBV14	TRBJ1-1	ASSQDLNVGAEAF
14	TRBV27	TRBJ2-2	ASSRTASTLTGELF
14	TRBV4-1	TRBJ2-1	ASSPVVGERYNEQF